This T cell receptor (beta chain) was sequenced during a study of T cells in tumors after PD-1 blockade. Across the study: Some patients also took daily vismodegib 150 mg during anti-PD-1 treatment.

Some clones are missing from TCRdb's copy, which holds only in-frame ones; the method was immunoSEQ multiplex PCR. The table records tens of thousands of clones, roughly 80% of them present only once. CDR1 is SGHTA, CDR2 FQGTGA, per germline. The CDR3 consists of 12 residues. V dropped 5 bases and J dropped 7 bases, with 8 bases sitting between them. The chain uses TRBV7-3 and TRBJ2-2; D perhaps matches TRBD1 (5 bases). The sample consisted of PBMCs, taken before anti-PD-1 therapy. This receptor was identified in a human donor with advanced basal cell or squamous cell carcinoma (not recorded which). The CDR3 region is CASSPQGGELFF. CDR3 nucleotide sequence: TGTGCCAGCAGCCCTCAGGGCGGGGAGCTGTTTTTT.